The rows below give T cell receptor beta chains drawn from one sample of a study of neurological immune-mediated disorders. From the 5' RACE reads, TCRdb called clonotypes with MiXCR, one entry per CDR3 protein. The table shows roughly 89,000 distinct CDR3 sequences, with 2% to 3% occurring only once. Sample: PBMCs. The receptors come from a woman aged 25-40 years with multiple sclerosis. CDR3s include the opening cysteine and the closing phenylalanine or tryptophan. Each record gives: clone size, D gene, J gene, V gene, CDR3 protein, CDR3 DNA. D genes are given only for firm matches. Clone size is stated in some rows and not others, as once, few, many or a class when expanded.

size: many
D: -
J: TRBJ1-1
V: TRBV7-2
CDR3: CASSLPGGYTEAFF
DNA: TGTGCCAGCAGCTTACCGGGAGGCTACACTGAAGCTTTCTTT

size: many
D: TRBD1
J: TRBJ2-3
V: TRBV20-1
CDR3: CSARDRDSFTDTQYF
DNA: TGCAGTGCTAGAGACCGGGACAGTTTCACAGATACGCAGTATTTT

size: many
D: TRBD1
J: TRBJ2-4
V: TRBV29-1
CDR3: CSVYYGTGENIQYF
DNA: TGCAGCGTTTACTACGGGACAGGTGAAAACATTCAGTACTTC

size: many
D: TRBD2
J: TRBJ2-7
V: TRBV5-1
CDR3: CASSFLSGLAGVSSYEQYF
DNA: TGCGCCAGCAGCTTCCTTTCGGGACTAGCGGGAGTGAGTTCCTACGAGCAGTACTTC

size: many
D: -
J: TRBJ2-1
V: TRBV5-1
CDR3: CASSLIPASYSYNEQFF
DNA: TGCGCCAGCAGCTTGATCCCAGCGTCGTACTCCTACAATGAGCAGTTCTTC

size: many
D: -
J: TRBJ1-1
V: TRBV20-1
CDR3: CSAGRGLVTEAFF
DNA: TGCAGTGCTGGGAGGGGTCTGGTTACTGAAGCTTTCTTT

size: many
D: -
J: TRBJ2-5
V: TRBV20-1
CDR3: CSARDRISYF
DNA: TGCAGTGCTAGAGATAGGATCTCGTACTTC

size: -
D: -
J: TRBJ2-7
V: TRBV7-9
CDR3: CASSLDAGTREQYF
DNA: TGTGCCAGCAGCTTAGACGCCGGGACGCGGGAGCAGTACTTC

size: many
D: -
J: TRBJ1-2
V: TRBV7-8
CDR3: CASSVTQGNANYGYTF
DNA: TGTGCCAGCAGCGTAACGCAGGGAAACGCAAACTATGGCTACACCTTC

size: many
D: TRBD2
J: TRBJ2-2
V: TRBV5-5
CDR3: CASSFGLAGLTGELFF
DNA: TGTGCCAGCAGCTTTGGACTAGCGGGACTCACCGGGGAGCTGTTTTTT

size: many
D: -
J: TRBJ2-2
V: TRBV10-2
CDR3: CASSDRLGQVTGELFF
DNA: TGCGCCAGCAGTGACAGGTTGGGGCAAGTCACCGGGGAGCTGTTTTTT

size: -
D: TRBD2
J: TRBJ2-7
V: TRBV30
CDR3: CAWSKRGGLADYEQYF
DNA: TGTGCCTGGAGTAAAAGGGGAGGACTAGCGGATTACGAGCAGTACTTC

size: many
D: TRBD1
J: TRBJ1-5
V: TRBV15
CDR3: CATSSPGGGQPQHF
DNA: TGTGCCACCAGCAGTCCAGGGGGCGGGCAGCCCCAGCATTTT

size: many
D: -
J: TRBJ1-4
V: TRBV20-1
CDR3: CSARTDGEEKLFF
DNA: TGCAGTGCGAGGACGGACGGGGAAGAAAAACTGTTTTTT

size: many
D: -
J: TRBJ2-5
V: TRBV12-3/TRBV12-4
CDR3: CASSLGRVETQYF
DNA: TGTGCCAGCAGTTTGGGTCGGGTAGAGACCCAGTACTTC

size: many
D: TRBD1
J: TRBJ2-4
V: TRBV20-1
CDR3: CSARRGQENIQYF
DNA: TGCAGTGCTAGGCGGGGACAGGAAAACATTCAGTACTTC

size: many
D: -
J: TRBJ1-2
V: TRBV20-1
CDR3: CSARNYGYTF
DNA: TGCAGTGCTAGAAACTATGGCTACACCTTC

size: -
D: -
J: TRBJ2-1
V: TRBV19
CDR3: CASSIAGAGEQFF
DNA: TGTGCCAGTAGTATAGCTGGGGCCGGTGAGCAGTTCTTC

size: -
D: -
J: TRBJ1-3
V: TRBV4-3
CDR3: CASSQDRGGNTIYF
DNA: TGCGCCAGCAGCCAAGATCGGGGGGGAAACACCATATATTTT

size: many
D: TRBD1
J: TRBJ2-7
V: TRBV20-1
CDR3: CSAMGQSQYEQYF
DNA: TGCAGTGCTATGGGACAGTCCCAGTACGAGCAGTACTTC

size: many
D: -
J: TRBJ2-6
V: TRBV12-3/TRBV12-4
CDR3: CASSNSLSGANVLTF
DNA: TGTGCCAGCTCGAACAGCCTCTCTGGGGCCAACGTCCTGACTTTC

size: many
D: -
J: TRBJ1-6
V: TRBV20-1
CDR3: CSARGSPLHF
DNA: TGCAGTGCTAGGGGCTCACCCCTCCACTTT

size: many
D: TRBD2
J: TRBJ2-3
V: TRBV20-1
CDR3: CSAGTSGSRDTQYF
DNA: TGCAGCGCCGGGACTAGCGGGAGTCGAGATACGCAGTATTTT

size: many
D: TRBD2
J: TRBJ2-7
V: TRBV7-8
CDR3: CASSWEGEQYF
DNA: TGTGCCAGCAGCTGGGAGGGCGAGCAGTACTTC

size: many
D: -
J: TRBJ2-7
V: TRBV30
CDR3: CAWSLSVYEQYF
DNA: TGTGCCTGGAGTCTTTCAGTCTACGAGCAGTACTTC

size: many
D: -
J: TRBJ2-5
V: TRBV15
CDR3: CATSRDNWQETQYF
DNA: TGTGCCACCAGCAGAGATAACTGGCAAGAGACCCAGTACTTC

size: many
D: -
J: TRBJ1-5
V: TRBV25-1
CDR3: CASSEPTEHQPQHF
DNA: TGTGCCAGCAGTGAACCGACAGAACATCAGCCCCAGCATTTT

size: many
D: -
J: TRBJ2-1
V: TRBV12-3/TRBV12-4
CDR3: CASSLGGTVHFNEQFF
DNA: TGTGCCAGCAGCCTGGGGGGGACAGTCCATTTCAATGAGCAGTTCTTC

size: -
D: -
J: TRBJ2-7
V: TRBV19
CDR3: CVLAPPGVGCEQYF
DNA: TGTGTCCTAGCGCCTCCAGGGGTCGGATGCGAGCAGTACTTC

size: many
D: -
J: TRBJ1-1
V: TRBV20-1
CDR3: CSARRRGSTEAFF
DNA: TGCAGTGCTAGGAGAAGGGGGAGCACTGAAGCTTTCTTT

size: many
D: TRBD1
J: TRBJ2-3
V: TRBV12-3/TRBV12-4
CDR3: CASKLQGATDTQYF
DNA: TGTGCCAGCAAACTCCAGGGGGCCACAGATACGCAGTATTTT

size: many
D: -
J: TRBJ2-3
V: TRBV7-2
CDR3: CASSPQVGIADTQYF
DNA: TGTGCCAGCAGCCCCCAAGTGGGTATTGCAGATACGCAGTATTTT

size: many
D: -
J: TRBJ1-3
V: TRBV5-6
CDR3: CASSLEAGSGNTIYF
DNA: TGTGCCAGCAGCTTGGAGGCAGGTTCTGGAAACACCATATATTTT

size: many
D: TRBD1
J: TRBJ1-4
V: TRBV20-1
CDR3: CSARGGQGASNEKLFF
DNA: TGCAGTGCTAGGGGGGGACAGGGGGCATCTAATGAAAAACTGTTTTTT

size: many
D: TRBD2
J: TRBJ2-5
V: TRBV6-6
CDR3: CASRRPGTSGETQYF
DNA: TGTGCCAGCAGGCGACCCGGGACTAGCGGAGAGACCCAGTACTTC

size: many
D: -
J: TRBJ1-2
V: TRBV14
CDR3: CASSHTYGYTF
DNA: TGTGCCAGCAGCCATACCTATGGCTACACCTTC

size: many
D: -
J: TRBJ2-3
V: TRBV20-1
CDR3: CSARFRDHTQYF
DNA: TGCAGTGCTCGATTTAGAGATCACACGCAGTATTTT

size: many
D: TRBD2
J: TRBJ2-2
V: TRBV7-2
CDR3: CASSLRAMTSGRIGGELFF
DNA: TGTGCCAGCAGCTTAAGAGCCATGACTAGCGGGAGAATAGGCGGGGAGCTGTTTTTT

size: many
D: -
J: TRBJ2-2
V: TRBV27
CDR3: CASSLQAAPTGELFF
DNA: TGTGCCAGCAGTTTACAGGCAGCACCCACCGGGGAGCTGTTTTTT

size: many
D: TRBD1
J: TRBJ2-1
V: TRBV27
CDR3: CASKHFDRGGGEQFF
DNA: TGTGCCAGCAAACACTTTGACAGGGGAGGAGGTGAGCAGTTCTTC

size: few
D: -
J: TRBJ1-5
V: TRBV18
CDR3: CASSDRQDNQPQHF
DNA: TGTGCCAGCTCAGATAGACAGGACAATCAGCCCCAGCATTTT

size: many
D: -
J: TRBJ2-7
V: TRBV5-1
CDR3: CASSLLGSTYEQYF
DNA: TGCGCCAGCAGCTTGCTAGGGTCGACCTACGAGCAGTACTTC

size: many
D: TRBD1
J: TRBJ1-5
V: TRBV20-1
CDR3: CSARVETGRGNQPQHF
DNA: TGCAGTGCTAGAGTAGAGACAGGGAGGGGCAATCAGCCCCAGCATTTT

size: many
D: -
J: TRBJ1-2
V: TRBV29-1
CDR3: CSVGTDPGYGYTF
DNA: TGCAGCGTAGGGACCGATCCGGGCTATGGCTACACCTTC

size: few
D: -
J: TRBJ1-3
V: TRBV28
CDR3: CASSQGQPRNTIYF
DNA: TGTGCCAGCAGCCAAGGACAGCCTAGAAACACCATATATTTT

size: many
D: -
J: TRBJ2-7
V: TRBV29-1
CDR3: CSVGVWQENYEQYF
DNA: TGCAGCGTTGGGGTATGGCAGGAGAACTACGAGCAGTACTTC

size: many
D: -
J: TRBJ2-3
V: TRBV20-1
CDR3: CSASLASTDTQYF
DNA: TGCAGTGCTAGCTTGGCGAGCACAGATACGCAGTATTTT

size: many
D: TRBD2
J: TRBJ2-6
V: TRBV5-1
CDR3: CASSGGLAGGVTSGANVLTF
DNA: TGCGCCAGCAGCGGGGGACTAGCGGGAGGAGTAACCTCTGGGGCCAACGTCCTGACTTTC

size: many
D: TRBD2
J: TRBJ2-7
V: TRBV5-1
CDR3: CASSRGLAGGPLGYEQYF
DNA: TGCGCCAGCAGCCGCGGGCTAGCGGGAGGGCCTTTGGGCTACGAGCAGTACTTC